A selection of T cell receptor beta chains follows, all from one sample in a study of CD8 T cells in Susac syndrome. MiXCR, run by TCRdb on the immunoSEQ multiplex PCR reads, gives a single entry per CDR3 protein. The sample contains some 100,000 distinct CDR3 sequences, approximately 90% of which appear only once. The sample taken for sequencing was CD8+ T cells from PBMCs. The receptors were sampled from a human donor in good health. Both conserved end residues are part of each CDR3. D genes are given only for firm matches. The size of a clone is reported for some rows only, either as once, few or many, or as a class for expanded clones.

>NA|NA|TRBJ1-1|TRBV11-2
TGTGCCAGCCGGTGGCCCGACACTGAAGCTTTCTTT
CASRWPDTEAFF
>NA|NA|TRBJ1-1|TRBV19
TGTGCCAGTAGTATAGCCCCCAGGGGATCCCCTGAAGCTTTCTTT
CASSIAPRGSPEAFF
>NA|TRBD1|TRBJ1-6|TRBV6-2/TRBV6-3
TGTGCCAGCAGGCCCGGGACAGGGCCACTAAGCTCCTATAATTCACCCCTCCACTTT
CASRPGTGPLSSYNSPLHF
>NA|TRBD1|TRBJ1-1|TRBV20-1
TGCAGTGCGGACAGGGGGAACACTGAAGCTTTCTTT
CSADRGNTEAFF
>NA|TRBD1|TRBJ1-1|TRBV6-5
TGTGCCAGCAGTTACGGGGTTCAGGGGGTAGTCCCTGAAGCTTTCTTT
CASSYGVQGVVPEAFF
>NA|NA|TRBJ2-7|TRBV7-2
TGTGCCAGCAGCTTGGGGATGGGAACCTACGAGCAGTACTTC
CASSLGMGTYEQYF
>NA|NA|TRBJ1-1|TRBV12-3/TRBV12-4
TGTGCCAGCAGGGTTACGAGGAGTTATTCTGAAGCTTTCTTT
CASRVTRSYSEAFF
>NA|TRBD2|TRBJ2-5|TRBV20-1
TGCAGTGCTAGCCTGATCGCGATGACTAGCGGGAGGGAGGAGACCCAGTACTTC
CSASLIAMTSGREETQYF
>NA|TRBD1|TRBJ1-2|TRBV20-1
TGCAGTGCTAGGGCGAAGAGACAGGGTGTTGATGGCTACACCTTC
CSARAKRQGVDGYTF
>NA|NA|TRBJ2-7|TRBV3-1
TGTGCCAGCAGCCAAGAAGGCAGGGAGGAGTACTTC
CASSQEGREEYF
>few|NA|TRBJ2-7|TRBV20-1
TGCAGTGCTAGAGAGGTCCTAGCTGGCTACGAGCAGTACTTC
CSAREVLAGYEQYF
>NA|NA|TRBJ2-5|TRBV20-1
TGCAGTGCTAAAGGGCAGCCCAAAGAGACCCAGTACTTC
CSAKGQPKETQYF
>NA|NA|TRBJ2-3|TRBV9
TGTGCCAGCAGCGTAGGGCCCCTTTATGGAGATACGCAGTATTTT
CASSVGPLYGDTQYF
>NA|NA|TRBJ2-1|TRBV9
TGTGCCAGCAGCATAACGTCTTCCTACAATGAGCAGTTCTTC
CASSITSSYNEQFF
>NA|TRBD1|TRBJ2-5|TRBV12-5
TGTGCTAGTGGTTTGGGCCTCGGGACAGACCAAGAGACCCAGTACTTC
CASGLGLGTDQETQYF
>NA|TRBD2|TRBJ2-1|TRBV3-1
TGTGCCAGCAGCCAAGTGCCAGGCGCGGGGGACTACAATGAGCAGTTCTTC
CASSQVPGAGDYNEQFF
>NA|TRBD2|TRBJ2-1|TRBV18
TGTGCCAGCTCACCACCGGTCGGGGGGGCCGGTGAGCAGTTCTTC
CASSPPVGGAGEQFF
>NA|TRBD1|TRBJ2-7|TRBV7-3
TGTGCCAGCAGCCCGTCTGGGACAGGGGGTGGCGAGCAGTACTTC
CASSPSGTGGGEQYF
>NA|NA|TRBJ2-2|TRBV6-2/TRBV6-3
TGTGCCAGCAGTTATTGGGACGGGGAGCTGTTTTTT
CASSYWDGELFF
>NA|NA|TRBJ1-1|TRBV25-1
TGTGCCAGCAGTGAATCGGGCAGGGCGAAGGCTGAAGCTTTCTTT
CASSESGRAKAEAFF